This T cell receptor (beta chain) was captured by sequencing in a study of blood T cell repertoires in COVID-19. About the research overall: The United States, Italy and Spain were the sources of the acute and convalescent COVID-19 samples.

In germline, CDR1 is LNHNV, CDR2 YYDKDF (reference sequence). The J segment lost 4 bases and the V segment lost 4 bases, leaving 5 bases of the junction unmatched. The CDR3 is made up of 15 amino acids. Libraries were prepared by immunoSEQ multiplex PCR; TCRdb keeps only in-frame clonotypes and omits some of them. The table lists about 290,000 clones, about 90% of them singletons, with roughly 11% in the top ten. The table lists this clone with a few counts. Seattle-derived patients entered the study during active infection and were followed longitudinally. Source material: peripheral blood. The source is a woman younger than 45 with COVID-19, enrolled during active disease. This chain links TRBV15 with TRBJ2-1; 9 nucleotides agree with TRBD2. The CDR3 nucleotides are TGTGCCACCAGCATTCGCGGGGGGGAATACAATGAGCAGTTCTTC. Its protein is CATSIRGGEYNEQFF. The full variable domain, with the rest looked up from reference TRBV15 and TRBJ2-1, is DAMVIQNPRYQVTQFGKPVTLSCSQTLNHNVMYWYQQKSSQAPKLLFHYYDKDFNNEADTPDNFQSRRPNTSFCFLDIRSPGLGDTAMYLCATSIRGGEYNEQFFGPGTRLTVL.